This TCR beta chain was observed in a study of T cell changes during pregnancy in multiple sclerosis (dated by TCRdb to between 2019 and 2020). For context, the study as a whole: Changes in the T cell repertoire over the course of pregnancy were examined in this study in women with multiple sclerosis.

The germline V gene specifies SGDLS as CDR1 and YYNGEE as CDR2. The CDR3 starts with the cysteine, ends with the phenylalanine, and has 15 residues. Only the CDR3 part of the read is kept: 45 bases, read in frame from the first base. V is pared back by 3 bases and J by 8 bases, with 18 bases lying between the germline termini. Library creation used the immunoSEQ multiplex PCR assay. TCRdb carries this immuneACCESS record with in-frame sequences only. Its versions omit some clonotypes, under half of them owing to an unresolved V gene in the studies checked, with the rest unexplained. Counted in this sample were roughly 37,000 clones; around 92% of them appeared once. The ten largest clones take up 26% of the sample. Remarks on this clone: There is no known antigen for this receptor. Base qualities are not recorded, but no much larger clone differs from it by a single base.

The source material was CD8+ T cells from peripheral blood mononuclear cells, sampled before pregnancy. This TCR was recovered from a female donor with multiple sclerosis, enrolled in a pregnancy study. This receptor chain uses TRBV9 and TRBJ2-1; the D region possibly corresponds to TRBD1 (5 bases align). The CDR3 protein sequence reads: CASSESSRVAHEQFF. Read as DNA, the sequence is TGTGCCAGCAGCGAGTCGAGCAGGGTGGCTCATGAGCAGTTCTTC. Beyond the CDR3, the reference TRBV9 and TRBJ2-1 genes provide the residues; the full variable domain reads: DSGVTQTPKHLITATGQRVTLRCSPRSGDLSVYWYQQSLDQGLQFLIQYYNGEERAKGNILERFSAQQFPDLHSELNLSSLELGDSALYFCASSESSRVAHEQFFGPGTRLTVL.